This T cell receptor beta chain was captured by sequencing in a study of T cell repertoires in cytomegalovirus infection. Turning to the study itself: Signatures in public TCR beta sequences pointed to both CMV infection and matching HLA type. Overall study results and limits: Carriers of CMV and the relevant HLA type were discriminated by public TCR beta frequency. There were HLA-C-restricted CMV-specific TCR beta clonotypes dominating the ex vivo response.

TCRdb passed the reads through MiXCR, listing each CDR3 protein once. The sample holds around 750,000 distinct CDR3 sequences; approximately 32% are singletons and the top ten take roughly an eighth. Per germline, CDR1 KGHSH and CDR2 LQKENI. The CDR3 consists of 16 residues. This clonotype was detected only once. Its antigen is currently unknown. Given a much more abundant clone one base away, this may be a read error. The sequencing here drew on cultured CD8+ T cells from PBMCs, taken from culture after CMV antigen stimulation. This TCR was sampled from a human donor in good health (CMV status not recorded). Some clones in this sample may be carry-over from other donors' samples. The chain carries TRBV18 and TRBJ1-3; TRBD1 is a possible D gene (5 bases). CDR3 loop: CTSSPSGPGSGNTIYF. The CDR3 coding sequence is TGTACCAGCTCACCTTCGGGACCTGGCTCTGGAAACACCATATATTTT.